These T cell receptor beta chains were read from a single sample in a study of cytomegalovirus exposure and HLA in healthy donors. Some clones are missing from TCRdb's copy, which holds only in-frame ones; the method was immunoSEQ multiplex PCR. The table includes approximately 130,000 clones, 85% detected once. The source material was PBMCs. The receptors shown here come from a woman in her twenties or thirties in good health and CMV-seropositive. Both conserved end residues are trimmed from each CDR3. The D gene is left open where the match is weak. Size tells how often a clone was seen (once, few, many) or the class of an expanded clone, and some rows leave it out.

clone_size	j_call	v_call	d_call	cdr3_aa
once	TRBJ2-3	TRBV29-1	TRBD2	SVDAGGDTQY
NA	TRBJ1-2	TRBV7-2	NA	ASSNPSGGYT
once	TRBJ1-1	TRBV2	NA	ASSWWGGGEAF
NA	TRBJ1-2	TRBV28	NA	ASSLSAGHYGYT
NA	TRBJ1-3	TRBV28	NA	ASSFPVGGNTIY
NA	TRBJ1-1	TRBV9	NA	ASSVTTENTEAF
NA	TRBJ1-1	TRBV5-1	TRBD1	ASSPSTGRSTEAF
NA	TRBJ1-5	TRBV28	NA	ASSLWVYSNQPQH
NA	TRBJ1-2	TRBV6-5	NA	ASTQPGSTGGGYT
NA	TRBJ1-5	TRBV19	TRBD1	ASSINRGDNQPQH
NA	TRBJ1-2	TRBV2	NA	ASSTTGRDGYT
NA	TRBJ1-4	TRBV30	NA	AWSTLRGEKLF
NA	TRBJ2-5	TRBV5-4	NA	ASSSAVSETQY
NA	TRBJ2-7	TRBV5-1	NA	ASSPDSHSSEQY
NA	TRBJ2-1	TRBV28	TRBD1	ASSLIGTGGNEQF